These 22 T cell receptor beta chains were all obtained from the same sample, sequenced in a study of identical twins. TCRdb re-called the 5' RACE reads through MiXCR, storing one row per CDR3 protein. The sample has some 760,000 distinct CDR3 sequences, 18% seen once. These data were also reused for a study on T cells expressing NK-cell markers.

Sequenced material: PBMCs. The receptors stem from a woman aged 18-30 years in good health.

This clonotype was counted only a few times. The chain carries TRBV12-3 or TRBV12-4 and TRBJ2-1, with 9 bases aligning to TRBD2. This CDR3 is built from 15 residues. Germline trimming cut 3 bases from V and 7 bases from J; bases unmatched to any gene: 7. The CDR3 spells CASSLGSGGPNEQFF. CDR3 sequence (DNA): TGTGCCAGCAGTTTGGGGAGCGGGGGGCCGAATGAGCAGTTCTTC.

The rearrangement joins TRBV20-1 to TRBJ2-3; TRBD2 might be the D (5 bases). V lost 2 bases, J lost 0 bases, and 12 bases lay in between. This CDR3 spans 15 amino acids. Germline V gene data show CDR1 as DFQATT and CDR2 as SNEGSKA (reference sequence). The chain's CDR3 is CSARTLVPSTDTQYF. The CDR3 nucleotides read TGCAGTGCTAGAACACTAGTCCCTAGCACAGATACGCAGTATTTT.

The rearrangement links TRBV6-1 to TRBJ1-5, with D hard to call. V was shortened by 6 bases and J by 2 bases, with 14 bases between the two germline ends. The germline gives CDR1 MNHNS, CDR2 SASEGT. The CDR3 spans 15 residues. CDR3 loop: CASRAQVGGNQPQHF. For the CDR3, the DNA is TGTGCCAGCAGAGCCCAGGTGGGAGGCAATCAGCCCCAGCATTTT.

This clonotype was detected only a few times. This chain uses TRBV5-1 with TRBJ2-1; D may be TRBD1 (6 bases). Germline V gene lookup returns CDR1 SGHRS and CDR2 YFSETQ. Trimming removed 3 bases at V and 2 bases at J, with 6 bases between. The CDR3 loop spans 13 amino acids. The CDR3 sequence is CASSWDTYNEQFF. The CDR3 DNA follows: TGCGCCAGCAGCTGGGACACCTACAATGAGCAGTTCTTC.

This clonotype was picked up a small number of times. V usage is TRBV12-3 or TRBV12-4 and J usage is TRBJ2-7; the match to TRBD1 covers 7 bases. Losses at the gene ends were 6 bases for V and 2 bases for J; bases not matched to a gene: 7. The CDR3 is 14 residues long. CDR3 DNA sequence: TGTGCCAGCAGCCCGGCCGGGACAGCCTACGAGCAGTACTTC. Encoded protein: CASSPAGTAYEQYF.

V is TRBV29-1 and J is TRBJ2-7, with TRBD1 identical over 7 bases. Trimming cost V 6 bases and J 0 bases; bases outside gene matches: 8. The CDR3 has 14 amino acids. Germline lookup yields CDR1 SQVTM and CDR2 ANQGSEA. The CDR3 protein is CSVESGQRSYEQYF. As DNA, the CDR3 is TGCAGCGTGGAATCGGGACAGCGCTCCTACGAGCAGTACTTC.

This clonotype was counted a few times. Sequence at one end of the junction differs from germline and may be a read error. This sequence joins TRBV2 and TRBJ2-7; no clear D. This CDR3 is 13 amino acids long. Germline lookup yields CDR1 SNHLY and CDR2 FYNNEI. Here the CDR3 reads CASRENRGYEQCF. CDR3 nucleotides: TGTGCCAGCAGGGAAAACCGTGGCTACGAGCAGTGCTTC.

The chain joins TRBV5-1 to TRBJ1-6; no clear D gene. The CDR3 spans 14 residues. Deletions cut 4 bases from V and 6 bases from J, with 11 bases between. Germline V gene lookup returns CDR1 SGHRS and CDR2 YFSETQ. CDR3 in amino acids: CASSPWTGNSPLHF. DNA of the CDR3: TGCGCCAGCAGCCCGTGGACCGGTAATTCACCCCTCCACTTT.

The chain is built from TRBV27 and TRBJ2-1; 7 positions agree with TRBD2. There are 14 residues in the CDR3. J was trimmed by 7 bases and V by 7 bases; bases with no gene match: 10. Germline CDR1 reads MNHEY; CDR2 reads SMNVEV (reference sequence). The CDR3 nucleotides read TGTGCCAGCAACTCCGGAGGACTAGTAAATGAGCAGTTCTTC. Its protein product is CASNSGGLVNEQFF.

The table lists this clonotype with a few counts. The rearrangement uses TRBV20-1 and TRBJ1-1; unclear D gene. Germline CDR1 is DFQATT and CDR2 is SNEGSKA (reference sequence). The ends were cut back, 5 bases at V and 4 bases at J, with 20 bases in the middle. CDR3 length: 15 residues. The CDR3 DNA sequence: TGCAGTGCTGATGCCGGGCCCCAATGGGGCACTGAAGCTTTCTTT. This sequence encodes CSADAGPQWGTEAFF.

The table lists this clonotype with a few counts. The chain combines TRBV28 with TRBJ2-4; TRBD1 might be the D (6 bases). The CDR3 covers 13 residues. Between the trimmed V and J ends, which lost 3 bases and 8 bases, there was a span of 11 bases. The germline CDR1 and CDR2 sequences are MDHEN and SYDVKM. CDR3 in amino acids: CASSLVQGDIQYF. CDR3 nucleotide sequence: TGTGCCAGCAGTTTGGTACAGGGAGACATTCAGTACTTC.

This clonotype turned up a few times. V and J are TRBV9 and TRBJ1-4, with unresolved D. The CDR3 contains 14 residues. CDR1 and CDR2 from the germline V gene are SGDLS and YYNGEE. V lost 4 bases and J lost 8, with 15 bases in between. The CDR3 sequence: CASSPWRGNEKLFF. The CDR3 DNA follows: TGTGCCAGCAGCCCCTGGCGGGGTAACGAAAAACTGTTTTTT.

This clonotype was counted only a few times. The CDR3 is CSARDSGIGTDTQYF. Here the CDR3 DNA reads TGCAGTGCTAGAGATTCCGGCATAGGTACAGATACGCAGTATTTT. V gene TRBV20-1 combines with J gene TRBJ2-3; D ambiguous. The CDR3 is 15 amino acids. The germline V gene has CDR1 DFQATT and CDR2 SNEGSKA (reference sequence). V dropped 0 bases and J dropped 3 bases, with 13 bases sitting between them.

The rearrangement links TRBV11-2 to TRBJ2-1, with 7 bases matching TRBD1. Germline CDR1 is SGHAT and CDR2 is FQNNGV. Losses at the gene ends were 1 base for V and 0 bases for J; bases not matched to a gene: 3. The CDR3 consists of 16 residues. The CDR3 nucleotides read TGTGCCAGCAGCTTAGCACAGGGGCCCTCCTACAATGAGCAGTTCTTC. Protein sequence: CASSLAQGPSYNEQFF. The full variable domain, in which reference TRBV11-2 and TRBJ2-1 provide the parts outside the CDR3, is EAGVAQSPRYKIIEKRQSVAFWCNPISGHATLYWYQQILGQGPKLLIQFQNNGVVDDSQLPKDRFSAERLKGVDSTLKIQPAKLEDSAVYLCASSLAQGPSYNEQFFGPGTRLTVL.

The chain links TRBV14 to TRBJ2-7, with a tentative D call TRBD2 (5 bases). Germline assignment: CDR1 SGHDN and CDR2 FVKESK. The CDR3 has 16 residues. The V and J ends lost 1 base and 0 bases respectively, with 13 bases between them. The DNA for the CDR3 is TGTGCCAGCAGCCAAGGACATAGCGCCTTCTCCTACGAGCAGTACTTC. Translation gives CASSQGHSAFSYEQYF.

This clonotype was picked up many times. The V and J genes are TRBV24-1 and TRBJ2-1; TRBD2 aligns across 14 bases. The CDR3 contains 15 residues. The junction had 1 base not matched to a gene; V was cut back by 4 bases and J by 6 bases. Germline assignment: CDR1 KGHDR and CDR2 SFDVKD. Here the CDR3 reads CATSEGLAGGNEQFF. Written as DNA, the CDR3 is TGTGCCACCAGTGAAGGACTAGCGGGAGGCAATGAGCAGTTCTTC.

This clonotype showed up many times. V usage is TRBV7-6 and J usage is TRBJ2-1; the D is unclear. Germline CDR1 reads SGHVS; CDR2 reads FNYEAQ. The CDR3 runs 14 residues. V gave up 5 bases and J gave up 1 base, with 9 bases separating them. The CDR3 bases are TGTGCCAGCAGCCTAATGTTGTCCTACAATGAGCAGTTCTTC. It codes for CASSLMLSYNEQFF. The full variable domain, its missing parts supplied by reference TRBV7-6 and TRBJ2-1, is GAGVSQSPRYKVTKRGQDVALRCDPISGHVSLYWYRQALGQGPEFLTYFNYEAQQDKSGLPNDRFSAERPEGSISTLTIQRTEQRDSAMYRCASSLMLSYNEQFFGPGTRLTVL.

The V call is TRBV20-1, the J call TRBJ1-2; TRBD1 matches at 7 bases. V shed 6 bases and J 5 bases; nucleotides not matched to a gene: 9. Germline CDR1 reads DFQATT; CDR2 reads SNEGSKA (reference sequence). The CDR3 runs to 13 residues. DNA of the CDR3: TGCAGTGCCCTAAGACAGGGTTTGTATGGCTACACCTTC. Its translation is CSALRQGLYGYTF.

The chain uses TRBV11-3 and TRBJ2-3, with 9 bases aligning to TRBD2. The germline V gene encodes CDR1 SGHNT and CDR2 YENEEA. The CDR3 covers 16 residues. Trimming at V came to 1 base and at J to 2 bases, leaving 4 bases not matched to a gene. CDR3 region: CASSLGLAAFTDTQYF. CDR3 nucleotides: TGTGCCAGCAGCTTAGGACTAGCGGCTTTCACAGATACGCAGTATTTT.

This clonotype came up a few times. The CDR3 spells CASSLSKGLGETQYF. The CDR3 DNA reads TGTGCCAGCAGTTTATCGAAGGGTTTGGGGGAGACCCAGTACTTC. This chain uses TRBV27 with TRBJ2-5, with no clear D. V lost 0 bases and J lost 5, with 13 bases in between. CDR3 size: 15 residues. In germline, CDR1 is MNHEY, CDR2 SMNVEV (reference sequence).

This clonotype was seen a handful of times. The chain carries TRBV5-1 and TRBJ1-4, with a possible D match to TRBD1 (5 bases). The V gene's germline CDR1 is SGHRS and CDR2 YFSETQ. This CDR3 has 13 residues. Trimming shortened V by 6 bases and J by 6 bases, and 12 bases separated the two germline ends. CDR3 DNA sequence: TGCGCCAGCACTTTGGACATGGATGAAAAACTGTTTTTT. This translates into CASTLDMDEKLFF.

The V gene is TRBV12-3 or TRBV12-4, the J gene TRBJ2-7; 8 bases agree with TRBD2. The V gene end was trimmed by 1 base and the J gene end by 6 bases; junction bases not matched to a gene: 5. This CDR3 comprises 14 residues. The DNA for the CDR3 is TGTGCCAGCAGTTTAGGAGCGGGAGCCAGCGAGCAGTACTTC. Amino acid sequence: CASSLGAGASEQYF.